These T cell receptor beta chains were read from a single sample in a study of blood T cell repertoires in COVID-19. Some clones are missing from TCRdb's copy, which holds only in-frame ones; the method was immunoSEQ multiplex PCR. The profile shows fewer than 30,000 clones, approximately 83% of them singletons. Sequenced input: peripheral blood. Receptors originate from a woman older than 75 with COVID-19, enrolled during active disease. Both conserved end residues are part of each CDR3. A D gene is named only where the DNA matches it firmly. A row's size may be missing; if present it is once, few, many or a size class.

TRBJ1-6,TRBV23-1,.,.,TGCGCCAGCAGTCAATCGGGGCAGGGCCCTCTCTCCTATAATTCACCCCTCCACTTT,CASSQSGQGPLSYNSPLHF
TRBJ1-6,TRBV5-5,TRBD1,.,TGTGCCAGCAGCCCCCGGACAGGGGGGGTCCCGGGCTCCTATAATTCACCCCTCCACTTT,CASSPRTGGVPGSYNSPLHF
TRBJ2-5,TRBV7-2,.,.,TGTGCCAGCAGCTTACTCCTACGGGCCCAGTACTTC,CASSLLLRAQYF
TRBJ2-3,TRBV4-1,.,.,TGCGCCAGCAGCCAGTCAACGACGGGGTCAGATACGCAGTATTTT,CASSQSTTGSDTQYF
TRBJ1-2,TRBV11-2,.,.,TGTGCCAGCAGCTTAGACGGGGGGCATTCCGGTGGCTACACCTTC,CASSLDGGHSGGYTF
TRBJ2-3,TRBV4-1,TRBD1,.,TGCGCCAGCAGCCAAACCGGGACAGGGGGTTGGCGGCGCGCAGATACGCAGTATTTT,CASSQTGTGGWRRADTQYF
TRBJ1-5,TRBV12-3/TRBV12-4,.,.,TGTGCCAGCACCCCCGACGAGGGGGCCCAGCATTTT,CASTPDEGAQHF
TRBJ2-5,TRBV6-2/TRBV6-3,TRBD1,.,TGTGCCAGCAGTCCCGGGACAGTATTGGAGACCCAGTACTTC,CASSPGTVLETQYF
TRBJ1-4,TRBV3-1/TRBV3-2,TRBD1,.,TGTGCCAGCAGCCAAAGGACAGGGGGGGCAACTAATGAAAAACTGTTTTTT,CASSQRTGGATNEKLFF
TRBJ2-2,TRBV7-8,.,.,TGTGCCAGCAGCTTAGAACAGGGACACGGGGAGCTGTTTTTT,CASSLEQGHGELFF
TRBJ2-5,TRBV6-5,.,.,TGTGCCAGCAGTTACGCGGGGACCGAAGAGACCCAGTACTTC,CASSYAGTEETQYF
TRBJ1-2,TRBV5-5,TRBD1,.,TGTGCCAGCAGGTGGACAGGGTCGGATGGCTACACCTTC,CASRWTGSDGYTF
TRBJ1-2,TRBV6-5,.,once,TGTGCCAGCAGTAGGGACTTTAACTATGGCTACACCTTC,CASSRDFNYGYTF
TRBJ1-6,TRBV9,TRBD1,.,TGTGCCAGCAGCGTAGGGGACAGGCCGCAGAATTCACCCCTCCACTTT,CASSVGDRPQNSPLHF
TRBJ1-1,TRBV15,.,.,TGTGCCACCAGCATGGACAGTTTCACTGAAGCTTTCTTT,CATSMDSFTEAFF
TRBJ2-3,TRBV6-5,TRBD1,.,TGTGCCACCAAAACGGGACAGCCCACAGATACGCAGTATTTT,CATKTGQPTDTQYF
TRBJ2-2,TRBV5-4,.,.,TGTGCCAGCAGCCATGGGGAGAGGAGGAACGCCGGGGAGCTGTTTTTT,CASSHGERRNAGELFF
TRBJ2-5,TRBV19,TRBD1,.,TGTGCCAGTAGTATAAGGGACAGGGTTTGGGAGACCCAGTACTTC,CASSIRDRVWETQYF
TRBJ1-1,TRBV3-1/TRBV3-2,TRBD1,.,TGTGCCAGCAGCCAAGGGTGGACAGGAAACACTGAAGCTTTCTTT,CASSQGWTGNTEAFF
TRBJ1-2,TRBV6-5,.,.,TGTGCCAGCAGCTCGGCACGGGGTTATATAGGGGGCTACACCTTC,CASSSARGYIGGYTF
TRBJ2-5,TRBV5-4,.,few,TGTGCCAGCAGTCCCTCTGGGACATTAAGGGAGACCCAGTACTTC,CASSPSGTLRETQYF
TRBJ1-5,TRBV5-1,.,.,TGCGCCAGCAGCTTGGCGGAGGGTGGGCAGCCCCAGCATTTT,CASSLAEGGQPQHF
TRBJ2-5,TRBV19,TRBD2,.,TGTGCCAGTAGTATCGGGACTAGCGGGGGCCATCAAGAGACCCAGTACTTC,CASSIGTSGGHQETQYF
TRBJ1-1,TRBV30,.,.,TGTGCCTGGAGTGTAACAGAGAACACTGAAGCTTTCTTT,CAWSVTENTEAFF
TRBJ2-7,TRBV5-4,.,.,TGTGCCAGCAGCGGACACCCTCCCAACTACGAGCAGTACTTC,CASSGHPPNYEQYF
TRBJ2-3,TRBV2,TRBD2,.,TGTGCCAGCAGGAAAGCTAGCGGGGGCACAGATACGCAGTATTTT,CASRKASGGTDTQYF
TRBJ2-3,TRBV6-2/TRBV6-3,TRBD2,.,TGTGCCAGCAGTTACGTCCCAGCGGGGGCGCGGGGAGATACGCAGTATTTT,CASSYVPAGARGDTQYF
TRBJ1-5,TRBV21-1,.,.,TGTGCCAGCACTGAGACAGGGGGCGGTCAGCCCCAGCATTTT,CASTETGGGQPQHF
TRBJ2-4,TRBV3-1/TRBV3-2,.,few,TGTGCCAGCAGCCAAGGATGGGAGCCCAAAAACATTCAGTACTTC,CASSQGWEPKNIQYF
TRBJ2-1,TRBV7-2,.,.,TGTGCCAGCAGCCCCCAGGGGGCGGGGGTCTACAATGAGCAGTTCTTC,CASSPQGAGVYNEQFF
TRBJ2-3,TRBV7-2,.,.,TGTGCCACCGGGGGGCGAACCACAGATACGCAGTATTTT,CATGGRTTDTQYF
TRBJ1-2,TRBV18,.,.,TGTGCCAGCTCACCGGGGACTGAAAACTATGGCTACACCTTC,CASSPGTENYGYTF
TRBJ1-4,TRBV10-3,.,.,TGTGCCATCAGTGAGCCGACTGATGGAACTAATGAAAAACTGTTTTTT,CAISEPTDGTNEKLFF
TRBJ2-1,TRBV6-1,TRBD1,.,TGTGCCAGCAGTGAACGGGACAGGGGGTTAGTTAGCTCCTACAATGAGCAGTTCTTC,CASSERDRGLVSSYNEQFF
TRBJ2-3,TRBV10-3,TRBD1,once,TGTGCCACCAAGGACAGGGGCACAGATACGCAGTATTTT,CATKDRGTDTQYF
TRBJ2-3,TRBV19,TRBD2,few,TGTGCCGGTAGCGGGGGGGCCGGAGATACGCAGTATTTT,CAGSGGAGDTQYF
TRBJ1-1,TRBV3-1/TRBV3-2,TRBD1,.,TGTGCCAGCAGCTCTCCTCGGGACAGCTTGAACACTGAAGCTTTCTTT,CASSSPRDSLNTEAFF
TRBJ1-1,TRBV2,TRBD1,.,TGTGCCAGCAGTTGGGACAGGTTGAACACTGAAGCTTTCTTT,CASSWDRLNTEAFF
TRBJ1-6,TRBV10-3,.,few,TGTGCCATCAGTGAGCGGGGAGCCTCCTATAATTCACCCCTCCACTTT,CAISERGASYNSPLHF
TRBJ1-5,TRBV30,TRBD1,few,TGTGCCTGGAGGGGACAGGCATACAATCAGCCCCAGCATTTT,CAWRGQAYNQPQHF
TRBJ2-5,TRBV7-9,.,.,TGTGCCAGCAGCTTTGGCATCAAGGAGACCCAGTACTTC,CASSFGIKETQYF
TRBJ1-5,TRBV6-2/TRBV6-3,TRBD1,few,TGTGCCAGCAGTCACAGGGGTGATCAGCCCCAGCATTTT,CASSHRGDQPQHF
TRBJ2-2,TRBV30,TRBD1,once,TGTGCCTGGAGTACAGGGGCCGGGGAGCTGTTTTTT,CAWSTGAGELFF
TRBJ1-1,TRBV30,.,once,TGTGCCTGGAGCATAGGGGGACCTGACACTGAAGCTTTCTTT,CAWSIGGPDTEAFF
TRBJ1-1,TRBV27,.,.,TGTGCCAGCAGCCCTAGGGGAAATGAAGCTTTCTTT,CASSPRGNEAFF
TRBJ2-5,TRBV5-1,.,.,TGCGCCAGCAGCTTTGAGGGTAGGAGAGAAGAGACCCAGTACTTC,CASSFEGRREETQYF
TRBJ2-5,TRBV18,.,.,TGTGCCAGCACGGACTCGAGGGAGACCCAGTACTTC,CASTDSRETQYF
TRBJ1-1,TRBV14,.,.,TGTGCCAGCAGCCAGTTCCCACAGACAGCTTTGAACACTGAAGCTTTCTTT,CASSQFPQTALNTEAFF
TRBJ2-3,TRBV9,TRBD2,once,TGTGCCAGCAGCGTAGTAAGCGGGGGATACACAGATACGCAGTATTTT,CASSVVSGGYTDTQYF
TRBJ1-5,TRBV19,.,once,TGTGCCAGTAGCCTCACTGGGCAGCCCCTTAATCAGCCCCAGCATTTT,CASSLTGQPLNQPQHF
TRBJ1-4,TRBV14,.,.,TGTGCCAGCAGCCAGAGGGGAGGAGGCCTTGAAAAACTGTTTTTT,CASSQRGGGLEKLFF
TRBJ1-2,TRBV5-1,.,once,TGCGCCAGCAGCTTGGCCGTGGGTTTGCGGGGCTACACCTTC,CASSLAVGLRGYTF
TRBJ2-1,TRBV18,.,.,TGTGCCAGCTCATCCATCGGGTCAGACTTGTGGCAGTTCTTC,CASSSIGSDLWQFF
TRBJ1-1,TRBV18,.,few,TGTGCCAGCTCACTAGAACTGAACACTGAAGCTTTCTTT,CASSLELNTEAFF
TRBJ1-5,TRBV30,TRBD1,.,TGTGCCTCCTCGACAGGGGTCGAGCAGCCCCAGCATTTT,CASSTGVEQPQHF
TRBJ1-2,TRBV6-6,TRBD1,.,TGTGCCAGCAGTTACCGACAGGGTAATAACTATGGCTACACCTTC,CASSYRQGNNYGYTF
TRBJ2-1,TRBV15,TRBD2,few,TGTGCCACCAGCAGAGGAAGGCTAGCGGGGGGAAACAATGAGCAGTTCTTC,CATSRGRLAGGNNEQFF
TRBJ1-1,TRBV6-1,.,.,TGTGCCAGCAGTGAGCCTACGGGGGGCGCAGGAGGAGCTTTCTTT,CASSEPTGGAGGAFF